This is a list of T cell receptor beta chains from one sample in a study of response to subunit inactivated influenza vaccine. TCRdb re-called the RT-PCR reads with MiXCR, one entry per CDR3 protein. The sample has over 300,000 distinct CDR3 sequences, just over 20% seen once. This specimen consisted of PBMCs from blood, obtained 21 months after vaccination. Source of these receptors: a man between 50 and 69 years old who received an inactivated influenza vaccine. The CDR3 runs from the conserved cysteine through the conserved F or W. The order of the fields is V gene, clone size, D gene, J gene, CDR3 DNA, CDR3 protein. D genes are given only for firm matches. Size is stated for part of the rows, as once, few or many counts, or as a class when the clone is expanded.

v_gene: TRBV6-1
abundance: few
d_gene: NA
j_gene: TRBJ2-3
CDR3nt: TGTGCCAGTCTTTTTGCTAGCACAGATACGCAGTATTTT
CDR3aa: CASLFASTDTQYF

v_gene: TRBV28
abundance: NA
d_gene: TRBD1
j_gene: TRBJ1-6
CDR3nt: TGTGCCAGCAGTGACAGGGCCCTTTGGAATTCACCCCTCCACTTT
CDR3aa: CASSDRALWNSPLHF

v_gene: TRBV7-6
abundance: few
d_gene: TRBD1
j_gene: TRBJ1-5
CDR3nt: TGTGCCAGCAGCTCCCGGACAGGGGCGGGCAATCAGCCCCAGCATTTT
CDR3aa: CASSSRTGAGNQPQHF

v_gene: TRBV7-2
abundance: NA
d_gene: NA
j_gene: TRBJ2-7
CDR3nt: TGTGCCAGCAGCTTAAGACTACCACTGGGCCGCGAGCAGTACTTC
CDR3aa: CASSLRLPLGREQYF

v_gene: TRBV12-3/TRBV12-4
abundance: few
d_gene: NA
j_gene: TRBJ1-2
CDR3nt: TGTGCCAGCAGTTTAGAGGTGGTTGGCTACACCTTC
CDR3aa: CASSLEVVGYTF

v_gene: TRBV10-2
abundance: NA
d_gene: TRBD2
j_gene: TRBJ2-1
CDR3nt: TGCGCCAGCAGGAGCACTAGCGGGAGCTCCTACAATGAGCAGTTCTTC
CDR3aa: CASRSTSGSSYNEQFF

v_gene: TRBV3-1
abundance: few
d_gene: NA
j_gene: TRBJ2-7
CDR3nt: TGTGCCAGCAGCCCTAGAGTGGTAAAGGATGAGCAGTACTTC
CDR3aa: CASSPRVVKDEQYF

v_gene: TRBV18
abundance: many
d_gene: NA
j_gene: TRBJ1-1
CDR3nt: TGTGCCAGCTCACCATTTAGGGACACTGAAGCTTTCTTT
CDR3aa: CASSPFRDTEAFF

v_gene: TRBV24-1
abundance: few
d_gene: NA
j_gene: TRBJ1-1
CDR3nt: TGTGCCACCAGTGATGAGCGGGACACTGAAGCTTTCTTT
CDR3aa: CATSDERDTEAFF

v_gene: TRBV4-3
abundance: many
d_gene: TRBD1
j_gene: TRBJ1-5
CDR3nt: TGCGCCAGCAGCCCAGGGGGCGGTCAGCCCCAGCATTTT
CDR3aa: CASSPGGGQPQHF

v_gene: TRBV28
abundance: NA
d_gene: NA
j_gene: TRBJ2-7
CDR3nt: TGTGCCAGCAGTTTCCAGGACAGATCCTACGAGCAGTACTTC
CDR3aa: CASSFQDRSYEQYF